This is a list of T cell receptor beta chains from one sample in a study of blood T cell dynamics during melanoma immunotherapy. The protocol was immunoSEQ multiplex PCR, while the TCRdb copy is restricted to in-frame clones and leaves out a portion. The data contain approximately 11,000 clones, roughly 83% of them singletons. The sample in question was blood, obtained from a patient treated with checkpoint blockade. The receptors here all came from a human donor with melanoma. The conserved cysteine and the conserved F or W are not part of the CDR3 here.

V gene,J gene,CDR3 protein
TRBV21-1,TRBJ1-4,ASSNGQGGNEKLF
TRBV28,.,ASSSGQDYEQY
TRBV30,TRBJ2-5,AWSWSGDRETQY
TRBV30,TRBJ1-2,AWTRGHYGYT
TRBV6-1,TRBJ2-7,ASSLGAQGNYEQY
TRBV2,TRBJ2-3,ASSRGGGTDTQY
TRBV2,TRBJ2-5,ASGGLAGETQY
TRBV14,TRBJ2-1,ASSRDRVSNNEQF
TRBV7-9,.,ASSSSDSEQY
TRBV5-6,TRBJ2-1,ASSFGGGSYNEQF
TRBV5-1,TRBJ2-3,ASSLDAGTSTDTQY
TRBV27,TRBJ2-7,ASSLLGHQHEQY
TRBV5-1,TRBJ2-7,ASSLGTSGYEQY
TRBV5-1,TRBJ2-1,ASSVTSGLSYNEQF
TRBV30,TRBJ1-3,AWSGQASGNTIY
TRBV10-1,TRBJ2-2,ARTSEDRATGELF
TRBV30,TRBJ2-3,AWNRRGGSTDTQY
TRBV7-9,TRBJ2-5,ASSLKVAGGGETQY
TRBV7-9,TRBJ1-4,ASSLVALNEKLF
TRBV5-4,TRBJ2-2,ATSRGAPNTGELF
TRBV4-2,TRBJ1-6,ASSQDSGQHYNSPLH
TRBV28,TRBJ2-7,ASRLGTGEQY
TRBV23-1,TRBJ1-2,ASSLWETTNYGYT